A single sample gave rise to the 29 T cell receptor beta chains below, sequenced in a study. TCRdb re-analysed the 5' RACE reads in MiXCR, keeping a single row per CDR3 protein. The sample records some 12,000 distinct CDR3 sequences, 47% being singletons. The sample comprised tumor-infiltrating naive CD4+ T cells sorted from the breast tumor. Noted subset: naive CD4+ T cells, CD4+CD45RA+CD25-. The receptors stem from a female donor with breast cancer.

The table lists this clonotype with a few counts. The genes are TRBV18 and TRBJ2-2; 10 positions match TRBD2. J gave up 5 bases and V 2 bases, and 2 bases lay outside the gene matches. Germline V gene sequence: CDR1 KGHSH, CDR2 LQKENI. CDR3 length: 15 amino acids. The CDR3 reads CASSPAAGGTGELFF. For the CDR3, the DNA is TGTGCCAGCTCACCAGCAGCGGGAGGGACCGGGGAGCTGTTTTTT. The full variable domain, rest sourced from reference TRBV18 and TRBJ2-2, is NAGVMQNPRHLVRRRGQEARLRCSPMKGHSHVYWYRQLPEEGLKFMVYLQKENIIDESGMPKERFSAEFPKEGPSILRIQQVVRGDSAAYFCASSPAAGGTGELFFGEGSRLTVL.

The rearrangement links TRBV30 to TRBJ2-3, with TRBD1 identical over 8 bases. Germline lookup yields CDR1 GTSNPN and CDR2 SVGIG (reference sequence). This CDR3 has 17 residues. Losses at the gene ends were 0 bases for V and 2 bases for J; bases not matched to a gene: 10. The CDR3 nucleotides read TGTGCCTGGAGTGTACCCCGGCCAGGGGGCATCACAGATACGCAGTATTTT. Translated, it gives CAWSVPRPGGITDTQYF.

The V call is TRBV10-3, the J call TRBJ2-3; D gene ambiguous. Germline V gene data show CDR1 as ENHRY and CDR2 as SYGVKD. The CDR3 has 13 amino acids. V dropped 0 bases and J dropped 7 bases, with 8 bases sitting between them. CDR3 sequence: CAISESDAHTQYF. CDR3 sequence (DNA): TGTGCCATCAGTGAGTCAGATGCACATACGCAGTATTTT.

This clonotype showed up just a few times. The CDR3 reads CASSPVRGSGANVLTF. As DNA, the CDR3 is TGTGCCAGCAGCCCTGTCCGAGGCTCTGGGGCCAACGTCCTGACTTTC. This rearrangement joins TRBV4-2 to TRBJ2-6; D remains ambiguous. From germline, CDR1 is LGHNA and CDR2 YNFKEQ. The CDR3 totals 16 residues. V shed 4 bases and J shed 0 bases, with 10 bases lying between them.

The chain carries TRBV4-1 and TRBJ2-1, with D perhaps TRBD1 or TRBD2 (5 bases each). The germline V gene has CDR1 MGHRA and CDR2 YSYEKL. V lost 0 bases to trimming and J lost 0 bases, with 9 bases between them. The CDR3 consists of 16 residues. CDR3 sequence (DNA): TGCGCCAGCAGCCAAGACCGGGACGTCTCCTACAATGAGCAGTTCTTC. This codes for CASSQDRDVSYNEQFF.

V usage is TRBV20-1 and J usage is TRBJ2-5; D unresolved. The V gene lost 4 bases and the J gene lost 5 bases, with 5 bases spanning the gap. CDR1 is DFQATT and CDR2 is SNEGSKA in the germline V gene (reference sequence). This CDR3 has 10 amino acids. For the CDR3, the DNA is TGCAGTGCTACGGTGGAGACCCAGTACTTC. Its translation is CSATVETQYF.

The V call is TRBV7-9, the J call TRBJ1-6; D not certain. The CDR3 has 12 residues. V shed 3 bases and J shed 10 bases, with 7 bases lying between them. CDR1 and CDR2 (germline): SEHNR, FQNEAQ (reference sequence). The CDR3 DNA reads TGTGCCAGCAGCTTGTGGAGCTCACCCCTCCACTTT. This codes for CASSLWSSPLHF.

The CDR3 spells CASSLGRWGLGNQPQHF. CDR3 DNA sequence: TGTGCCAGCAGCTTAGGTCGTTGGGGGCTGGGTAATCAGCCCCAGCATTTT. This chain links TRBV7-8 with TRBJ1-5; perhaps TRBD1 as D (6 bases). The ends were cut back, 1 base at V and 4 bases at J, with 17 bases in the middle. Germline-derived CDR1 and CDR2 are SGHVS and FQNEAQ. This CDR3 is built from 17 residues.

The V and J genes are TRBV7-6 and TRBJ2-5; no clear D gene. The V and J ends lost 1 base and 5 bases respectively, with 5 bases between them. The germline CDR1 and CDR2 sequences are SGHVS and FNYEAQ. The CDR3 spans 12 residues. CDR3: CASSLVGETQYF. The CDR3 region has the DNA TGTGCCAGCAGCTTAGTGGGGGAGACCCAGTACTTC.

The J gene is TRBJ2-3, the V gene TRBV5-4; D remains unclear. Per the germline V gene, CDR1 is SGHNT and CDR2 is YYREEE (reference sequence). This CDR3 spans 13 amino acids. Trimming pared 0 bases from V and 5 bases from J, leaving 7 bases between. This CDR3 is CASSLAGVDTQYF. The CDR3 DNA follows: TGTGCCAGCAGCTTGGCGGGCGTAGATACGCAGTATTTT.

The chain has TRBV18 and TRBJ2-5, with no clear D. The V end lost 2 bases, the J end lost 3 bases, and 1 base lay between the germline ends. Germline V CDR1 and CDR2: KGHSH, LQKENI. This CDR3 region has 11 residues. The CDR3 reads CASSPKETQYF. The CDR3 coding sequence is TGTGCCAGCTCACCAAAAGAGACCCAGTACTTC.

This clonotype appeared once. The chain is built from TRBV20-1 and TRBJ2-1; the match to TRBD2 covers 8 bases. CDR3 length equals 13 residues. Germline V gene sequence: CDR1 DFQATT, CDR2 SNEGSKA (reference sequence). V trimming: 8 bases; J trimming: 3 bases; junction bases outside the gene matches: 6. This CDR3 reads CSLIAGHYNEQFF. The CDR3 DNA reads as TGCAGTCTCATAGCGGGACACTACAATGAGCAGTTCTTC.

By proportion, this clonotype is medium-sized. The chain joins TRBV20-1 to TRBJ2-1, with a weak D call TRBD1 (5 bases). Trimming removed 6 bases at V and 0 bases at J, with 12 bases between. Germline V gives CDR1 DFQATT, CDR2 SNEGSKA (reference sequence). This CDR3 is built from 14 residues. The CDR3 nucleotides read TGCAGTGCAGAGACAGTGAGCTCCTACAATGAGCAGTTCTTC. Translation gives CSAETVSSYNEQFF.

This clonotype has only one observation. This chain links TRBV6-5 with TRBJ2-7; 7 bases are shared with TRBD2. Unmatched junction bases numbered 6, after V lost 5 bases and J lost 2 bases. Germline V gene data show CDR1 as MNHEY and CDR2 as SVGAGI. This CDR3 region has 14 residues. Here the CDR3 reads CASSKAGIPYEQYV. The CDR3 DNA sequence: TGTGCCAGCAGTAAAGCGGGAATACCCTACGAGCAGTACGTC.

The DNA of the CDR3 is TGTGCCAGCAGTTCTTTGGGCAATCAGCCCCAGCATTTT. Its translation is CASSSLGNQPQHF. V usage is TRBV12-3 or TRBV12-4 and J usage is TRBJ1-5; no firm D call. Trimming took 4 bases from V and 2 from J, leaving 6 bases between them. The CDR3 totals 13 residues.

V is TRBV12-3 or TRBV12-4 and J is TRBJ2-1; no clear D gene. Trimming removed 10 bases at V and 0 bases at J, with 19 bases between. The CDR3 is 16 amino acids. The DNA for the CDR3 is TGTGCCACCACGCTACCTAGTCCGAGCTCCTACAATGAGCAGTTCTTC. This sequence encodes CATTLPSPSSYNEQFF.

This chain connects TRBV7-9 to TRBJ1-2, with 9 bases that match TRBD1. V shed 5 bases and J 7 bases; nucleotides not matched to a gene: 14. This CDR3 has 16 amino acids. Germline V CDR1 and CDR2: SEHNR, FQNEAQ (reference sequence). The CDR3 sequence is CASSRNPGQGLGGYTF. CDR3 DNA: TGTGCCAGCAGCCGGAATCCGGGACAGGGATTGGGTGGCTACACCTTC.

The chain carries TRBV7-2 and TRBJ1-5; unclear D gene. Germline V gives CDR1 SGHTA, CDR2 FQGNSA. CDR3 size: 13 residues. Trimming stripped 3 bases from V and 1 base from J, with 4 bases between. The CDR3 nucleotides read TGTGCCAGCAGCTTCGGGAGCAATCAGCCCCAGCATTTT. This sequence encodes CASSFGSNQPQHF. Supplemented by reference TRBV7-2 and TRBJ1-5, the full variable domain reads GAGVSQSPSNKVTEKGKDVELRCDPISGHTALYWYRQSLGQGLEFLIYFQGNSAPDKSGLPSDRFSAERTGGSVSTLTIQRTQQEDSAVYLCASSFGSNQPQHFGDGTRLSIL.

This CDR3 reads CSARVDSQGAQHF. In DNA, the CDR3 is TGCAGTGCTAGGGTAGACAGCCAGGGGGCCCAGCATTTT. This chain links TRBV20-1 with TRBJ1-5; 7 bases fit TRBD1. CDR1 DFQATT and CDR2 SNEGSKA come from the germline V gene (reference sequence). With 3 bases clipped from V and 11 bases from J, the junction kept 10 bases outside the gene matches. The CDR3 is 13 residues long.

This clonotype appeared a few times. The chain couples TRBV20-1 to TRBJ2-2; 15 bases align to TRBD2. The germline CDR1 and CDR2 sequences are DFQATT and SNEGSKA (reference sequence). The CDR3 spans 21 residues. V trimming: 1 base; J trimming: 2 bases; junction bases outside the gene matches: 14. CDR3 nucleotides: TGCAGTGCTAGAGCCATCAGCGGACTAGCGGGAGGGCCCTCAAACACCGGGGAGCTGTTTTTT. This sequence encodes CSARAISGLAGGPSNTGELFF.

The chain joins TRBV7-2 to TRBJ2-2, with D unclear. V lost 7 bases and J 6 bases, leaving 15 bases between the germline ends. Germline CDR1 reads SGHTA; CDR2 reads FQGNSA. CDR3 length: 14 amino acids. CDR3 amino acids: CASNQHQMAGELFF. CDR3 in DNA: TGTGCCAGCAACCAACACCAAATGGCCGGGGAGCTGTTTTTT.

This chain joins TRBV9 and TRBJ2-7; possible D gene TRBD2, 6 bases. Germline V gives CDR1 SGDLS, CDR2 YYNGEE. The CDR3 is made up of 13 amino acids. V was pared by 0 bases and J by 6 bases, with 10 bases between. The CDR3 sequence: CASSVVLGGEQYF. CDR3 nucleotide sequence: TGTGCCAGCAGCGTAGTATTGGGGGGCGAGCAGTACTTC.

CDR3 nucleotide sequence: TGTGCCAGCAGCTTTGACAGGGCCACTGAAGCTTTCTTT. Translated: CASSFDRATEAFF. J is TRBJ1-1 and V is TRBV7-9; 7 nucleotides line up with TRBD1. The length of the CDR3 is 13 residues. Germline CDR1 SEHNR, CDR2 FQNEAQ (reference sequence). With 3 bases clipped from V and 4 bases from J, the junction kept 2 bases outside the gene matches.

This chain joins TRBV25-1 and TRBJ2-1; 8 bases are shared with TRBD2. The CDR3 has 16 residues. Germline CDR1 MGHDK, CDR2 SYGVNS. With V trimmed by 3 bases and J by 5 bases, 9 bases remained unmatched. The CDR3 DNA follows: TGTGCCAGCAGTGATGCCCCAGCGGGAGACAACAATGAGCAGTTCTTC. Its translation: CASSDAPAGDNNEQFF. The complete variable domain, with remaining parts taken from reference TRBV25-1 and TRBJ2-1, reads EADIYQTPRYLVIGTGKKITLECSQTMGHDKMYWYQQDPGMELHLIHYSYGVNSTEKGDLSSESTVSRIRTEHFPLTLESARPSHTSQYLCASSDAPAGDNNEQFFGPGTRLTVL.

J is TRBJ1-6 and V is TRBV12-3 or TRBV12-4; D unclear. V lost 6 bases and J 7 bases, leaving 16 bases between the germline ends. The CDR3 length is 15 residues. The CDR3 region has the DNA TGTGCCAGCAGAGCGACATCTATCTCAAATTCACCCCTCCACTTT. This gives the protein CASRATSISNSPLHF.

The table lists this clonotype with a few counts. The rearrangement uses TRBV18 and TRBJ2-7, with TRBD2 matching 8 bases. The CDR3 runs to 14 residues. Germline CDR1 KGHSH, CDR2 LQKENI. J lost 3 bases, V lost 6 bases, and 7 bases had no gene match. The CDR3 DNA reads TGTGCCAGCTCCCAAGGGACTAGACTCTACGAGCAGTACGTC. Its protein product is CASSQGTRLYEQYV.

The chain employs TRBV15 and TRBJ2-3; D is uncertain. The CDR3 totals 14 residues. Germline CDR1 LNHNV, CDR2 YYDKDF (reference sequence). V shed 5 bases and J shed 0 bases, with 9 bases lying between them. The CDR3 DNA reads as TGTGCCACCAGCTTCTCGCTCAGCACAGATACGCAGTATTTT. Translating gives CATSFSLSTDTQYF.

The CDR3 here is CASRSRSNREHYGYTF. In nucleotides, the CDR3 is TGTGCCAGCAGGTCCCGCTCCAACAGGGAACACTATGGCTACACCTTC. The V call is TRBV6-5, the J call TRBJ1-2; a possible D gene is TRBD1 (6 bases). This CDR3 contains 16 residues. The ends were cut back, 6 bases at V and 3 bases at J, with 20 bases in the middle. Germline CDR1 MNHEY, CDR2 SVGAGI.

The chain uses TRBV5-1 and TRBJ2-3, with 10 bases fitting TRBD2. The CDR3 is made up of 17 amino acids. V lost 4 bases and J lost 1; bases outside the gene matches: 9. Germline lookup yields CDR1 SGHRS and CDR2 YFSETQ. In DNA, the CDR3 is TGCGCCAGCAGCACTGGCGCTAGCGGGAGTGGCACAGATACGCAGTATTTT. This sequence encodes CASSTGASGSGTDTQYF.